This TCR beta chain was found in a study of T cell changes during pregnancy in multiple sclerosis. Profiling relied on immunoSEQ multiplex PCR, and the TCRdb table lists in-frame clones only, not all of them. The data contain more than 75,000 clones, 85% to 95% of them singletons. The ends lost 2 bases at V and 6 bases at J; junction bases unmatched: 6. The germline V gene encodes CDR1 SGHRS and CDR2 YFSETQ. This CDR3 is built from 15 residues. V usage is TRBV5-1 and J usage is TRBJ2-4; 9 nucleotides agree with TRBD1. Sample: peripheral blood, taken in the third trimester of pregnancy. This TCR derives from a female donor with multiple sclerosis, enrolled in a pregnancy study. Here the CDR3 DNA reads TGCGCCAGCAGCTTAGACGGGACAGGGTTAAACATTCAGTACTTC. Its translation: CASSLDGTGLNIQYF.